These 24 T cell receptor beta chains came from one sample sequenced in a study of T cell repertoires in ileal Crohn's disease. TCRdb's table, derived via immunoSEQ multiplex PCR, lists solely in-frame clones and lacks some. Seen here are around 1,500 clones, just over 85% observed once, and the top ten hold roughly 16%. Time point described: neoterminal ileum biopsy at postoperative endoscopy, about 6 months after surgery. Sequences were obtained from ileal tissue. The receptors stem from an adult with Crohn's disease.

The J gene is TRBJ1-2, the V gene TRBV10-3; D possibly corresponds to TRBD1 (6 bases). V was cut by 3 bases and J by 3 bases, with 11 bases left in between. CDR3 length: 14 residues. Germline V gene lookup returns CDR1 ENHRY and CDR2 SYGVKD. The CDR3 bases are TGTGCCATCAGTGAAAGGACAGCTGACTATGGCTACACCTTC. Its translation is CAISERTADYGYTF.

Concerning this clone itself: At one end the junction does not follow the germline gene, possibly because of a read error. The chain couples TRBV29-1 to TRBJ1-4; D gene unclear. Germline values: CDR1 SQVTM, CDR2 ANQGSEA. This CDR3 spans 11 amino acids. Here the CDR3 DNA reads TGCAGCGTTGGGGAGGACGAAAGGGCTGTTTTT. Translated, it gives CSVGEDERAVF.

V is TRBV19 and J is TRBJ2-7; TRBD2 might be the D (5 bases). This CDR3 region has 14 residues. Germline V lookup: CDR1 LNHDA, CDR2 SQIVND (reference sequence). Trimming removed 9 bases at V and 0 bases at J, with 15 bases between. The CDR3 here is CASRGTDSSYEQYF. The DNA for the CDR3 is TGTGCCAGCCGGGGAACGGATTCCTCCTACGAGCAGTACTTC.

The V and J genes are TRBV28 and TRBJ1-3, with D possibly being TRBD1 (5 bases). This CDR3 spans 18 amino acids. From germline, CDR1 is MDHEN and CDR2 SYDVKM. Trimming left V 3 bases short and J 0 bases short, with 18 bases between. CDR3 bases: TGTGCCAGCAGTTTTTTCTCCGACAGTACGCCCTCTGGAAACACCATATATTTT. It is translated as CASSFFSDSTPSGNTIYF.

The CDR3: CASSSSGTSGRRTGELFF. The CDR3 DNA reads TGTGCCAGCAGCTCGTCCGGGACTAGCGGGAGGCGCACCGGGGAGCTGTTTTTT. This sequence joins TRBV11-2 and TRBJ2-2; 15 bases are shared with TRBD2. The CDR3 consists of 18 residues. The trim removed 4 bases at V and 4 bases at J, leaving 7 bases unmatched. CDR1 is SGHAT and CDR2 is FQNNGV in the germline V gene.

This chain connects TRBV10-1 to TRBJ2-7, with a weak D call TRBD1 (5 bases). The V end lost 3 bases, the J end lost 3 bases, and 9 bases lay between the germline ends. The CDR3 spans 13 residues. Germline V CDR1 and CDR2: WNHNN, SYGVQD (reference sequence). The CDR3 sequence: CASSEGTGYEQYF. Here the CDR3 DNA reads TGCGCCAGCAGTGAAGGCACAGGCTACGAGCAGTACTTC.

The chain joins TRBV18 to TRBJ2-5; 7 nucleotides align to TRBD2. CDR3 length equals 16 residues. V was pared by 0 bases and J by 4 bases, with 8 bases of the junction left unmatched. Germline lookup yields CDR1 KGHSH and CDR2 LQKENI. The CDR3, as DNA: TGTGCCAGCTCACCACCGGTGGGGGGGTCCGGAGAGACCCAGTACTTC. It codes for CASSPPVGGSGETQYF.

The chain combines TRBV6-1 with TRBJ2-2; 10 bases are shared with TRBD1. The CDR3 consists of 16 residues. Germline trimming cut 3 bases from V and 4 bases from J; bases unmatched to any gene: 5. Germline CDR1 reads MNHNS; CDR2 reads SASEGT. The CDR3 sequence: CASSESRDRGTGELFF. The CDR3 DNA sequence: TGTGCCAGCAGTGAGTCCCGGGACAGGGGCACCGGGGAGCTGTTTTTT.

This clone has just a few counts. Here the CDR3 DNA reads TGTGCCAGCAGCCTTTCCATGAACACTGAAGCTTTCTTT. It specifies CASSLSMNTEAFF. The rearrangement links TRBV6-6 to TRBJ1-1; D is unclear. V was pared by 6 bases and J by 0 bases, with 8 bases between. Per germline, CDR1 MNHNY and CDR2 SVGAGI (reference sequence). This CDR3 has 13 residues.

V is TRBV29-1 and J is TRBJ2-3; 15 bases are shared with TRBD2. Germline V lookup: CDR1 SQVTM, CDR2 ANQGSEA. The CDR3 runs 16 residues. V shed 4 bases, J shed 5 bases, and the junction held 7 bases outside the gene matches. The CDR3 spells CSVGPGLAGGLDTQYF. The CDR3 DNA sequence: TGCAGCGTTGGTCCGGGACTAGCGGGGGGTTTAGATACGCAGTATTTT.

Details on this clone: The junction departs from germline at one end; a sequencing error may be responsible. The chain couples TRBV9 to TRBJ1-2; the D is unclear. The V gene's germline CDR1 is SGDLS and CDR2 YYNGEE. CDR3 length: 11 residues. The CDR3 protein is CASSVGYGHTF. The CDR3 coding sequence is TGTGCCAGCAGCGTGGGCTATGGCCACACCTTC.

The sample holds one count of this clone. This chain connects TRBV5-1 to TRBJ1-3; D is undetermined. Germline lookup yields CDR1 SGHRS and CDR2 YFSETQ. The CDR3 extends over 16 amino acids. Trimming cost V 0 bases and J 0 bases, with 10 bases left between them. CDR3 coding DNA: TGCGCCAGCAGCTTGGATCTGGTGGGCTCTGGAAACACCATATATTTT. Protein: CASSLDLVGSGNTIYF.

The J gene is TRBJ1-2, the V gene TRBV28; D possibly corresponds to TRBD1 (5 bases). CDR1 MDHEN and CDR2 SYDVKM come from the germline V gene. The CDR3 loop spans 15 amino acids. V lost 3 bases to trimming and J lost 2 bases, with 13 bases between them. The CDR3 sequence is CASSLTAPENYGYTF. In DNA form, the CDR3 reads TGTGCCAGCAGTTTGACAGCTCCCGAGAACTATGGCTACACCTTC.

This chain's CDR3 is CAWSTPLGTIYF. The DNA of the CDR3 is TGTGCCTGGAGTACCCCCTTAGGCACCATATATTTT. The chain combines TRBV30 with TRBJ1-3, with D hard to call. The V gene's germline CDR1 is GTSNPN and CDR2 SVGIG (reference sequence). This CDR3 is built from 12 residues. V was cut by 2 bases and J by 9 bases, with 11 bases left in between. Full variable domain (missing parts from reference TRBV30 and TRBJ1-3): SQTIHQWPATLVQPVGSPLSLECTVEGTSNPNLYWYRQAAGRGLQLLFYSVGIGQISSEVPQNLSASRPQDRQFILSSKKLLLSDSGFYLCAWSTPLGTIYFGEGSWLTVV.

This clone was counted a few times. The genes are TRBV11-3 and TRBJ2-2, with D maybe TRBD1 (5 bases). The CDR3 totals 13 residues. The V gene lost 4 bases and the J gene lost 5 bases, with 8 bases spanning the gap. Germline CDR1 and CDR2: SGHNT and YENEEA. CDR3 sequence reads: CASSSRVTGELFF. The CDR3 nucleotides read TGTGCCAGCAGCTCCAGGGTAACCGGGGAGCTGTTTTTT. The whole variable domain, remainder taken from reference TRBV11-3 and TRBJ2-2, is EAGVVQSPRYKIIEKKQPVAFWCNPISGHNTLYWYLQNLGQGPELLIRYENEEAVDDSQLPKDRFSAERLKGVDSTLKIQPAELGDSAVYLCASSSRVTGELFFGEGSRLTVL.

The gene calls are TRBV4-2 and TRBJ1-4, with a possible D match to TRBD1 (5 bases). Trimming took off 5 bases at V and 7 bases at J, with 20 bases between the two ends. The germline V gene has CDR1 LGHNA and CDR2 YNFKEQ. The CDR3 runs 16 residues. CDR3 sequence (DNA): TGTGCCAGCAGCTTCGAAGGGCGGGGGGGGTTTGAAAAACTGTTTTTT. It is translated as CASSFEGRGGFEKLFF.

The rearrangement uses TRBV29-1 and TRBJ2-3; 9 bases map to TRBD1. Germline V gives CDR1 SQVTM, CDR2 ANQGSEA. The CDR3 runs to 17 residues. The V segment lost 6 bases and the J segment 2 bases; nucleotides outside the gene matches: 15. The CDR3 reads CSVLHRGDRGYTDTQYF. The CDR3 DNA follows: TGCAGCGTCCTACACCGAGGAGACAGGGGGTACACAGATACGCAGTATTTT.

V gene TRBV5-1 combines with J gene TRBJ2-7, with D unclear. Trimming took off 0 bases at V and 6 bases at J, with 10 bases between the two ends. The CDR3 has 13 amino acids. Germline values: CDR1 SGHRS, CDR2 YFSETQ. The DNA of the CDR3 is TGCGCCAGCAGCTTGGCGGCCGCCGCCGAGCAGTACTTC. Its protein is CASSLAAAAEQYF.

V gene TRBV6-7 combines with J gene TRBJ2-7; TRBD2 might be the D (6 bases). TRBV6-7 is placed among ORFs of uncertain function. The CDR3 is 15 amino acids. V shed 6 bases and J shed 3 bases, with 18 bases lying between them. The CDR3 sequence: CASSNRTAGSYEQYF. The CDR3 nucleotides read TGTGCCAGCAGCAATCGGACGGCCGGGAGCTACGAGCAGTACTTC.

The rearrangement uses TRBV5-1 and TRBJ2-3; D ambiguous. This CDR3 is 11 amino acids long. Per germline, CDR1 SGHRS and CDR2 YFSETQ. V was shortened by 0 bases and J by 5 bases, with 1 base between the two germline ends. The CDR3 coding sequence is TGCGCCAGCAGCTTGGTAGATACGCAGTATTTT. The encoded protein is CASSLVDTQYF.

This sequence joins TRBV4-2 and TRBJ2-3, with D possibly being TRBD1 (7 bases). Germline assignment: CDR1 LGHNA and CDR2 YNFKEQ. The V gene lost 3 bases and the J gene lost 6 bases, with 19 bases spanning the gap. The CDR3 sequence is 16 residues long. The CDR3 bases are TGTGCCAGCAGCCAGACCGCGTCAGGGGGGCCCGATACGCAGTATTTT. Residues: CASSQTASGGPDTQYF.

The chain carries TRBV10-1 and TRBJ2-2; 7 positions agree with TRBD1. Per the germline V gene, CDR1 is WNHNN and CDR2 is SYGVQD (reference sequence). V shed 7 bases and J 0 bases; nucleotides not matched to a gene: 5. This CDR3 is 15 amino acids long. The CDR3 loop reads CASKSGTANTGELFF. CDR3 bases: TGCGCCAGCAAAAGTGGGACAGCGAACACCGGGGAGCTGTTTTTT.

This chain connects TRBV6-5 to TRBJ1-2, with 8 positions matching TRBD1. V dropped 5 bases and J dropped 2; count of bases not matched to a gene: 7. There are 15 residues in the CDR3. Germline CDR1 is MNHEY and CDR2 is SVGAGI. CDR3 sequence reads: CASSTRQGPNYGYTF. In DNA form, the CDR3 reads TGTGCCAGCAGTACGCGACAGGGGCCAAACTATGGCTACACCTTC.

The rearrangement joins TRBV27 to TRBJ2-1; D unresolved. CDR3 length: 15 amino acids. The V gene's germline CDR1 is MNHEY and CDR2 SMNVEV (reference sequence). V was pared by 3 bases and J by 6 bases, with 15 bases between. In DNA, the CDR3 is TGTGCCAGCAGTTTGAAATCCCCTAGGACCAATGAGCAGTTCTTC. Its protein is CASSLKSPRTNEQFF.